This TCR beta chain was sequenced in a study of vaccination effects on CD4 cells after COVID-19. Sequencing followed a ViraFEST assay step that expanded antigen-specific CD4+ T cells with viral peptide pools. Following 10 days of culture, CD4+ T cells were isolated. Neither prior SARS-CoV-2 infection nor positive nucleocapsid antibodies were present in the vaccine recipients. Per the germline V gene, CDR1 is MNHEY and CDR2 is SMNVEV (reference sequence). The ends were cut back, 5 bases at V and 0 bases at J, with 13 bases in the middle. The CDR3 consists of 16 residues. Only in-frame clones appear in the TCRdb table, and some are missing; sequencing was by immunoSEQ multiplex PCR. The repertoire holds about 73,000 clones, with approximately 72% as singletons. General observations from the study: The study found that only 1 of 255 vaccine-induced clones from healthy vaccinees cross-reacted with common cold coronaviruses.

Regarding this clone: Its antigen is not known.

The chain combines TRBV27 with TRBJ2-2; D uncertain. The TCR sequence derives from a human donor who received a COVID-19 vaccine. The material was CD4+ T cells from PBMCs cultured with HCoV-NL63 spike peptides, obtained before COVID-19 vaccination. The CDR3 loop reads CASSERAGANTGELFF. DNA of the CDR3: TGTGCCAGCAGTGAACGGGCAGGAGCGAACACCGGGGAGCTGTTTTTT.